Shown below are 10 T cell receptor beta chains from a single sample sequenced in a study of beta chain features in type 1 diabetes. What was sequenced were expressed TCRB transcripts, since all of the isolated RNA had been reverse transcribed. Sequencing was performed with immunoSEQ multiplex PCR; in TCRdb, only in-frame clones are kept and a portion is missing. The repertoire includes about 900,000 clones, about a sixth of them detected once, and around 0.02% sits in the top ten. Sequenced input: naive CD4+ T cells from blood. Every receptor here comes from a woman aged 18-30 years in good health.

The chain carries TRBV29-1 and TRBJ2-1, with 10 bases lining up with TRBD2. The CDR3 covers 15 residues. The V gene end was trimmed by 7 bases and the J gene end by 0 bases; junction bases not matched to a gene: 6. Looked up from germline, CDR1 is SQVTM and CDR2 is ANQGSEA. CDR3: CSATPSGSSYNEQFF. DNA of the CDR3: TGCAGCGCCACACCTAGCGGGAGCTCCTACAATGAGCAGTTCTTC.

Only a few counts were recorded for this clone. The chain's CDR3 is CASSFGLAETQYF. The CDR3 DNA reads TGTGCCAGCAGCTTTGGACTAGCGGAGACCCAGTACTTC. The V call is TRBV11-3, the J call TRBJ2-5; the match to TRBD2 covers 9 bases. The CDR3 consists of 13 residues. V gave up 3 bases and J gave up 5 bases; unmatched junction bases: 1. Per germline, CDR1 SGHNT and CDR2 YENEEA.

This clone has more than one count but fewer than ten. The V call is TRBV4-3, the J call TRBJ2-4; TRBD2 matches 10 bases. The CDR3 runs 17 residues. Trimming removed 1 base from V and 7 bases from J; junction bases left unmatched: 10. From germline, CDR1 is LGHNA and CDR2 YSLEER. The CDR3 reads CASSQGYGLAGANIQYF. CDR3 nucleotides: TGCGCCAGCAGCCAAGGTTATGGGCTAGCGGGAGCCAACATTCAGTACTTC.

This clone was observed a handful of times. The chain employs TRBV18 and TRBJ2-1; no clear D. The CDR3 consists of 15 residues. V was clipped by 3 bases and J by 2 bases, with 11 bases between them. CDR1 is KGHSH, CDR2 LQKENI, per germline. The CDR3 DNA follows: TGTGCCAGCTCACCGAGGTCCGGAACCTACAATGAGCAGTTCTTC. Protein sequence: CASSPRSGTYNEQFF.

CDR3 in amino acids: CASSSPSGRQDTQYF. The CDR3 DNA reads TGTGCCAGCAGCTCGCCTAGCGGGAGACAGGATACGCAGTATTTT. This sequence joins TRBV7-9 and TRBJ2-3; 10 bases match TRBD2. The V segment lost 4 bases and the J segment 6 bases; nucleotides outside the gene matches: 7. Germline CDR1 reads SEHNR; CDR2 reads FQNEAQ (reference sequence). The CDR3 length is 15 residues.

This clone was counted between two and nine times. The chain has TRBV15 and TRBJ2-7; D not certain. CDR3 length: 15 amino acids. Trimming stripped 0 bases from V and 2 bases from J, with 11 bases between. Germline CDR1 and CDR2: LNHNV and YYDKDF (reference sequence). For the CDR3, the DNA is TGTGCCACCAGCAGAGAGGTGGGCTCCCCCTACGAGCAGTACTTC. It is translated as CATSREVGSPYEQYF.

The rearrangement links TRBV5-1 to TRBJ2-3; no firm D call. This CDR3 spans 14 amino acids. Germline CDR1 reads SGHRS; CDR2 reads YFSETQ. Trimming stripped 0 bases from V and 2 bases from J, with 7 bases between. The CDR3, as DNA: TGCGCCAGCAGCTTGGCCCACGCCACAGATACGCAGTATTTT. It is translated as CASSLAHATDTQYF. The full variable domain, with the rest looked up from reference TRBV5-1 and TRBJ2-3, is KAGVTQTPRYLIKTRGQQVTLSCSPISGHRSVSWYQQTPGQGLQFLFEYFSETQRNKGNFPGRFSGRQFSNSRSEMNVSTLELGDSALYLCASSLAHATDTQYFGPGTRLTVL.

The rearrangement joins TRBV2 to TRBJ1-2, with 12 positions matching TRBD1. The CDR3 spans 14 residues. Germline loops: CDR1 SNHLY, CDR2 FYNNEI. The V and J ends lost 6 bases and 6 bases, in that order; junction bases with no gene match: 5. The CDR3 DNA sequence: TGTGCCAGCAGCCGGGGACAGGGGGCCAATGGCTACACCTTC. Its protein is CASSRGQGANGYTF.

This chain uses TRBV25-1 with TRBJ2-2; 10 bases are shared with TRBD1. This CDR3 region has 15 residues. The germline CDR1 and CDR2 sequences are MGHDK and SYGVNS. The J segment lost 4 bases and the V segment lost 8 bases, leaving 7 bases of the junction unmatched. Here the CDR3 DNA reads TGTGCCAGCGGCCAGGACAGGGGGTTCACCGGGGAGCTGTTTTTT. Its translation is CASGQDRGFTGELFF.

Turning to this clone: This CDR3 is also generated by other DNA sequences in the sample. The chain is built from TRBV18 and TRBJ2-5; a possible D gene is TRBD2 (5 bases). This CDR3 is built from 12 residues. Deletions cut 3 bases from V and 5 bases from J, with 7 bases between. The germline gives CDR1 KGHSH, CDR2 LQKENI. CDR3 loop: CASSPGEETQYF. CDR3 nucleotides: TGTGCCAGCTCACCGGGAGAGGAGACCCAGTACTTC.